This TCR beta chain was obtained from a study of blood T cell repertoires in COVID-19. Repertoires were generated with immunoSEQ multiplex PCR, while TCRdb's copy carries only in-frame clones and drops some. The sample has 250,000 or so clones, roughly 80% seen once. The clonotype was recovered from a woman aged 60-75 years with active or convalescent COVID-19. The sequencing input was peripheral blood.

This chain's CDR3 is CASASGGTKETQYF. As DNA, the CDR3 is TGTGCCAGCGCTAGCGGGGGTACAAAAGAGACCCAGTACTTC. The chain joins TRBV7-6 to TRBJ2-5, with 10 bases matching TRBD2. Trimming at V came to 8 bases and at J to 3 bases, leaving 6 bases not matched to a gene. This CDR3 contains 14 residues. The V gene's germline CDR1 is SGHVS and CDR2 FNYEAQ.